Each of the 31 T cell receptor beta chains below was sequenced from the same sample in a study of T cells after yellow fever vaccination. In TCRdb, the 5' RACE reads were re-called with MiXCR into one record per CDR3 protein. Of 120,000 or so distinct CDR3 sequences detected, around 15% appear once; the ten largest clones hold 43%. The sequences come from CD8+ T cells sorted from PBMCs, collected 5 days after the yellow fever booster vaccination. These receptors came from a man aged 18-30 years who received the YFV17D yellow fever vaccine.

The chain joins TRBV7-9 to TRBJ2-7; tentative D call: TRBD2 (6 bases). V gave up 0 bases and J gave up 4 bases, with 16 bases separating them. CDR3 length: 16 residues. The V gene's germline CDR1 is SEHNR and CDR2 FQNEAQ (reference sequence). The CDR3 DNA sequence: TGTGCCAGCAGCTTAGCGACCGGAGGGGCCTATTACGAGCAGTACGTC. Translated: CASSLATGGAYYEQYV.

The chain joins TRBV18 to TRBJ2-7, with 8 bases aligning to TRBD1. The CDR3 covers 15 residues. Germline V gene lookup returns CDR1 KGHSH and CDR2 LQKENI. V lost 3 bases to trimming and J lost 2 bases; unmatched junction nucleotides: 6. The CDR3 DNA is TGTGCCAGCTCACCCACTTCGACAGGGGCCTACGAGCAGTACTTC. Protein: CASSPTSTGAYEQYF.

This clonotype was detected a few times. The chain recombines TRBV4-3 with TRBJ1-1, with a tentative D call TRBD1 (6 bases). This CDR3 comprises 15 residues. Germline loops: CDR1 LGHNA, CDR2 YSLEER. Trimming took 4 bases from V and 5 from J, leaving 17 bases between them. The CDR3 protein is CASSRGRGGSTEAFF. CDR3 bases: TGCGCCAGCAGCCGAGGGCGGGGGGGCTCAACTGAAGCTTTCTTT.

The CDR3 sequence: CSARDLAGVKTGELFF. DNA for the CDR3: TGCAGTGCTAGAGATCTAGCGGGGGTTAAGACCGGGGAGCTGTTTTTT. The chain employs TRBV20-1 and TRBJ2-2; 10 nucleotides agree with TRBD2. CDR3 length: 16 residues. Germline CDR1 and CDR2: DFQATT and SNEGSKA (reference sequence). V dropped 0 bases and J dropped 5; count of bases not matched to a gene: 6.

This clonotype was picked up a small number of times. The chain links TRBV4-3 to TRBJ1-1; D perhaps matches TRBD1 (5 bases). The CDR3 loop spans 14 amino acids. The germline V and J ends were trimmed by 2 bases and 5 bases, with 12 bases remaining between them. Per the germline V gene, CDR1 is LGHNA and CDR2 is YSLEER. CDR3 DNA: TGCGCCAGCAGCCAATGGGGCCTGGGGACTGAAGCTTTCTTT. Protein product: CASSQWGLGTEAFF.

This chain links TRBV4-1 with TRBJ2-7, with no clear D. Germline V CDR1 and CDR2: MGHRA, YSYEKL. The CDR3 consists of 14 residues. Trimming pared 0 bases from V and 3 bases from J, leaving 9 bases between. CDR3 nucleotides: TGCGCCAGCAGCCAAGAGAGGATCAACTACGAGCAGTACTTC. It codes for CASSQERINYEQYF.

This clonotype appeared a few times. V gene TRBV10-3 combines with J gene TRBJ1-5; D is uncertain. Germline loops: CDR1 ENHRY, CDR2 SYGVKD. V lost 4 bases and J lost 7, with 11 bases in between. The CDR3 is 13 amino acids. CDR3 amino acids: CAISAGSVQPQHF. The DNA of the CDR3 is TGTGCCATCAGTGCAGGCAGTGTACAGCCCCAGCATTTT.

The V gene is TRBV6-2 or TRBV6-3, the J gene TRBJ2-5; tentative D call: TRBD1 (6 bases). CDR3 size: 15 residues. Trimming took 2 bases from V and 2 from J, leaving 12 bases between them. The germline gives CDR1 MNHEY, CDR2 SVGEGT. CDR3 coding DNA: TGTGCCAGCAGTTACGCCGGGACACCTCAAGAGACCCAGTACTTC. Its translation is CASSYAGTPQETQYF.

The genes are TRBV9 and TRBJ2-7; 9 nucleotides align to TRBD1. With V trimmed by 0 bases and J by 3 bases, 1 base remained unmatched. Germline-derived CDR1 and CDR2 are SGDLS and YYNGEE. The CDR3 totals 14 residues. In DNA, the CDR3 is TGTGCCAGCAGCGTAGGGGACAGGGACTACGAGCAGTACTTC. Its protein product is CASSVGDRDYEQYF. The entire variable domain, with the rest obtained from reference TRBV9 and TRBJ2-7, is as follows: DSGVTQTPKHLITATGQRVTLRCSPRSGDLSVYWYQQSLDQGLQFLIQYYNGEERAKGNILERFSAQQFPDLHSELNLSSLELGDSALYFCASSVGDRDYEQYFGPGTRLTVT.

The chain carries TRBV12-3 or TRBV12-4 and TRBJ1-1; no clear D gene. The CDR3 sequence is 15 residues long. V lost 10 bases to trimming and J lost 3 bases, with 21 bases between them. The CDR3 loop reads CATRLGFTEDTEAFF. In DNA, the CDR3 is TGTGCCACACGGTTGGGCTTCACGGAGGACACTGAAGCTTTCTTT.

J is TRBJ1-4 and V is TRBV7-2; 7 bases line up with TRBD1. V lost 3 bases to trimming and J lost 6 bases; unmatched junction nucleotides: 7. The CDR3 extends over 15 amino acids. Germline V gene lookup returns CDR1 SGHTA and CDR2 FQGNSA. The DNA of the CDR3 is TGTGCCAGCAGCTTCTCAGGGGGGAGCGATGAAAAACTGTTTTTT. Its translation is CASSFSGGSDEKLFF.

In this sample, this clonotype turned up a few times. The V and J genes are TRBV7-8 and TRBJ2-5; D gene unclear. The CDR3 loop spans 14 amino acids. CDR1 is SGHVS and CDR2 is FQNEAQ in the germline V gene. Trimming shortened V by 3 bases and J by 3 bases, and 11 bases separated the two germline ends. The CDR3 sequence is CASSFRPPEETQYF. CDR3 sequence (DNA): TGTGCCAGCAGCTTCCGACCTCCCGAAGAGACCCAGTACTTC. The full variable domain, rest sourced from reference TRBV7-8 and TRBJ2-5, is GAGVSQSPRYKVAKRGQDVALRCDPISGHVSLFWYQQALGQGPEFLTYFQNEAQLDKSGLPSDRFFAERPEGSVSTLKIQRTQQEDSAVYLCASSFRPPEETQYFGPGTRLLVL.

The J gene is TRBJ2-5, the V gene TRBV7-3; TRBD2 agrees at 7 bases. Germline CDR1 reads SGHTA; CDR2 reads FQGTGA. The CDR3 loop spans 13 amino acids. J lost 2 bases, V lost 5 bases, and 2 bases had no gene match. Written as DNA, the CDR3 is TGTGCCAGCAGCCAGCGGGGTCAAGAGACCCAGTACTTC. It codes for CASSQRGQETQYF.

This clonotype came up a few times. The chain is built from TRBV29-1 and TRBJ2-2; the D is unclear. V lost 3 bases and J 1 base, leaving 6 bases between the germline ends. This CDR3 comprises 13 residues. Germline V lookup: CDR1 SQVTM, CDR2 ANQGSEA. Here the CDR3 DNA reads TGCAGCGTTGACTCAGAGAACACCGGGGAGCTGTTTTTT. It encodes CSVDSENTGELFF.

This chain links TRBV6-2 or TRBV6-3 with TRBJ1-1, with D perhaps matching TRBD1 (5 bases). Trimming left V 2 bases short and J 0 bases short, with 13 bases between. The CDR3 has 16 amino acids. Germline loops: CDR1 MNHEY, CDR2 SVGEGT. CDR3 amino acids: CASSYPAGRMNTEAFF. DNA for the CDR3: TGTGCCAGCAGTTACCCTGCAGGGAGAATGAACACTGAAGCTTTCTTT.

V usage is TRBV20-1 and J usage is TRBJ1-1; tentative D call: TRBD1 (6 bases). V was clipped by 3 bases and J by 0 bases, with 11 bases between them. Germline CDR1 and CDR2: DFQATT and SNEGSKA (reference sequence). The CDR3 runs 14 residues. The CDR3 nucleotides are TGCAGTGCTAGGTGGCAGGGGTTGAACACTGAAGCTTTCTTT. This codes for CSARWQGLNTEAFF.

This clonotype was seen more than once but under ten times. J is TRBJ1-3 and V is TRBV20-1; D remains unclear. The germline V gene encodes CDR1 DFQATT and CDR2 SNEGSKA (reference sequence). This CDR3 is built from 14 residues. Trimming shortened V by 4 bases and J by 0 bases, and 10 bases separated the two germline ends. The CDR3 sequence is CSAKEQSSGNTIYF. In DNA, the CDR3 is TGCAGTGCTAAAGAGCAGAGCTCTGGAAACACCATATATTTT.

The rearrangement uses TRBV4-1 and TRBJ1-6; D uncertain. Germline CDR1 is MGHRA and CDR2 is YSYEKL. The CDR3 has 15 residues. With 3 bases removed from V and 0 bases from J, the gap between germline ends came to 6 bases. CDR3 in amino acids: CASSHGSSYNSPLHF. The CDR3 coding sequence is TGCGCCAGCAGCCATGGATCCTCCTATAATTCACCCCTCCACTTT.

The chain couples TRBV6-5 to TRBJ1-1; D gene ambiguous. The CDR3 is made up of 15 amino acids. V lost 2 bases to trimming and J lost 2 bases, with 12 bases between them. Germline-derived CDR1 and CDR2 are MNHEY and SVGAGI. The CDR3 sequence is CASSYDRAGNTEAFF. CDR3 sequence (DNA): TGTGCCAGCAGTTACGATAGGGCCGGTAACACTGAAGCTTTCTTT.

The chain couples TRBV11-2 to TRBJ2-7; D gene uncertain. CDR1 and CDR2 from the germline V gene are SGHAT and FQNNGV. The CDR3 has 12 residues. With 5 bases removed from V and 3 bases from J, the gap between germline ends came to 8 bases. CDR3 bases: TGTGCCAGCAGCCCAGGCTTCTACGAGCAGTACGTC. Its translation: CASSPGFYEQYV.

With respect to this clonotype: A read error may be the cause here, since a much bigger clone is one base away. The chain is built from TRBV7-2 and TRBJ2-3; D remains ambiguous. The CDR3 is 15 residues long. Germline V gives CDR1 SGHTA, CDR2 FQGNSA. V was cut by 0 bases and J by 4 bases, with 11 bases left in between. CDR3 in amino acids: CASSLAGVGSDTQYF. The CDR3 region has the DNA TGTGCCAGCAGCTTAGCCGGCGTGGGGTCAGATACGCAGTATTTT.

Many counts were recorded for this clonotype. This chain joins TRBV12-3 or TRBV12-4 and TRBJ2-3, with TRBD1 matching 7 bases. V dropped 5 bases and J dropped 5; count of bases not matched to a gene: 10. The CDR3 has 15 amino acids. CDR3 in amino acids: CASSHRGPGRDTQYF. As DNA, the CDR3 is TGTGCCAGCAGTCATAGGGGGCCTGGTAGAGATACGCAGTATTTT.

This clonotype has at least ten counts. The chain combines TRBV7-6 with TRBJ1-1; no definite D call. Per germline, CDR1 SGHVS and CDR2 FNYEAQ. The CDR3 has 14 amino acids. V was cut by 0 bases and J by 7 bases, with 12 bases left in between. The CDR3 bases are TGTGCCAGCAGCTTAGCAAGTCGTGGCAGTGAAGCTTTCTTT. It codes for CASSLASRGSEAFF.

The V and J genes are TRBV24-1 and TRBJ2-2; a weak D match, TRBD1 (6 bases). CDR3 length: 15 residues. The germline V gene encodes CDR1 KGHDR and CDR2 SFDVKD. Between the trimmed V and J ends, which lost 3 bases and 5 bases, there was a span of 12 bases. The CDR3 is CATSDRDRRTGELFF. CDR3 DNA sequence: TGTGCCACCAGTGATCGAGACAGGCGGACCGGGGAGCTGTTTTTT.

The chain joins TRBV5-1 to TRBJ2-7, with D uncertain. Germline CDR1 and CDR2: SGHRS and YFSETQ. The CDR3 is made up of 15 amino acids. The V and J ends lost 0 bases and 0 bases respectively, with 10 bases between them. The CDR3 sequence is CASSLETVSSYEQYF. The CDR3 DNA reads TGCGCCAGCAGCTTGGAAACCGTCTCCTCCTACGAGCAGTACTTC.

The gene calls are TRBV7-9 and TRBJ2-1, with 8 bases identical to TRBD2. The CDR3 runs to 14 residues. Germline V gene data show CDR1 as SEHNR and CDR2 as FQNEAQ (reference sequence). V lost 5 bases, J lost 4 bases, and 4 bases stayed unmatched. The CDR3 bases are TGTGCCAGCAGCGAACTAGCGGAGTACAATGAGCAGTTCTTC. Protein: CASSELAEYNEQFF.

This clonotype was picked up a small number of times. The chain is built from TRBV7-3 and TRBJ2-3; 8 bases map to TRBD2. Germline-derived CDR1 and CDR2 are SGHTA and FQGTGA. The CDR3 is 15 residues long. V shed 4 bases and J 1 base; nucleotides not matched to a gene: 4. In nucleotides, the CDR3 is TGTGCCAGCAGCTCCGGGGGGGCGGGCACAGATACGCAGTATTTT. Residues: CASSSGGAGTDTQYF.

CDR3 amino acids: CASGYGSYEQYF. As DNA, the CDR3 is TGTGCTAGCGGGTACGGTTCCTACGAGCAGTACTTC. The chain has TRBV12-5 and TRBJ2-7; D ambiguous. This CDR3 has 12 residues. The germline V and J ends were trimmed by 9 bases and 1 base, with 10 bases remaining between them. From germline, CDR1 is LGHNT and CDR2 FRNRAP.

This clonotype came up a few times. The chain employs TRBV4-3 and TRBJ2-5; 8 bases fit TRBD1. The germline V gene encodes CDR1 LGHNA and CDR2 YSLEER. This CDR3 region has 15 residues. With 1 base clipped from V and 4 bases from J, the junction kept 5 bases outside the gene matches. CDR3 in amino acids: CASSQGQGFGETQYF. DNA of the CDR3: TGCGCCAGCAGCCAAGGACAGGGGTTTGGAGAGACCCAGTACTTC.

This clonotype has only a few counts. This chain connects TRBV7-2 to TRBJ2-3, with 10 bases matching TRBD2. The trim removed 4 bases at V and 8 bases at J, leaving 12 bases unmatched. The CDR3 is made up of 16 amino acids. Germline CDR1 is SGHTA and CDR2 is FQGNSA. CDR3 sequence: CASSSLDSGGAGTQYF. The CDR3 bases are TGTGCCAGCAGCTCCCTTGACAGCGGGGGGGCGGGTACGCAGTATTTT.

This clonotype was counted between two and nine times. In DNA form, the CDR3 reads TGTGCCAGCAAAACCACAGTGGGGCAGGAAGCTTTCTTT. Protein sequence: CASKTTVGQEAFF. The chain is built from TRBV6-5 and TRBJ1-1; D is possibly TRBD1 (5 bases). Germline V CDR1 and CDR2: MNHEY, SVGAGI. This CDR3 is built from 13 residues. The germline V and J ends were trimmed by 7 bases and 8 bases, with 17 bases remaining between them.